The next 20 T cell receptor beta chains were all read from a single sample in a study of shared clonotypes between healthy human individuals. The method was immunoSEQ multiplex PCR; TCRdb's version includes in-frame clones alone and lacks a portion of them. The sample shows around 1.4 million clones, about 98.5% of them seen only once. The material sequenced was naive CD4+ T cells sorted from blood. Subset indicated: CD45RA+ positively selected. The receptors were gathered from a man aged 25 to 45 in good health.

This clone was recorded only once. The CDR3 loop reads CASNKGAPSGNTIYF. CDR3 nucleotides: TGTGCCAGCAATAAGGGCGCTCCCTCTGGAAACACCATATATTTT. The V gene is TRBV18, the J gene TRBJ1-3, with D uncertain. V lost 8 bases and J 0 bases, leaving 14 bases between the germline ends. This CDR3 has 15 amino acids. Germline-derived CDR1 and CDR2 are KGHSH and LQKENI.

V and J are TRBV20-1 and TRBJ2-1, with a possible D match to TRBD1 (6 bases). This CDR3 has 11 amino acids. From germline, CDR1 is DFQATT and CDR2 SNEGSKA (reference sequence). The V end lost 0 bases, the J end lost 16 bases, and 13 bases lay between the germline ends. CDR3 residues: CSARDSRGEFF. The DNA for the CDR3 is TGCAGTGCTAGAGATAGCAGGGGAGAATTCTTC.

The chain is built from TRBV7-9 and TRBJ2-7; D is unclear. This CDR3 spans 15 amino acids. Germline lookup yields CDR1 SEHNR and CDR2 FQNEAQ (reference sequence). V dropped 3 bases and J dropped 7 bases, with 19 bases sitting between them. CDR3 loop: CASSFGPGSTREQYF. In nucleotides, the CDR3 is TGTGCCAGCAGCTTTGGGCCTGGGTCCACGAGGGAGCAGTACTTC.

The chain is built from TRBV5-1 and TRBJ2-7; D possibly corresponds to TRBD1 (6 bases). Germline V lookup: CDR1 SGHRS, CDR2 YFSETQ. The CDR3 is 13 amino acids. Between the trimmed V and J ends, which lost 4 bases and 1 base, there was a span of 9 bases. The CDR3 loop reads CASSRQASYEQYF. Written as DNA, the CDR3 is TGCGCCAGCAGCCGACAGGCGTCCTACGAGCAGTACTTC.

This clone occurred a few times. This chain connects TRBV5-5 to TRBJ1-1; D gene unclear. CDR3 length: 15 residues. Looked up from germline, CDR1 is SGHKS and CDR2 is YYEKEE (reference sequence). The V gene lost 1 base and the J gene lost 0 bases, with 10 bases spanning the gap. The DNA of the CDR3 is TGTGCCAGCAGCTTGTGGAGGAGTATGAACACTGAAGCTTTCTTT. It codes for CASSLWRSMNTEAFF.

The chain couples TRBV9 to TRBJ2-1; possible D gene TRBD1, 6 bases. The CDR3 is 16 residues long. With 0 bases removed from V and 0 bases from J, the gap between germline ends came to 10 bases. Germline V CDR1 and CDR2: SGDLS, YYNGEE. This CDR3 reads CASSVVGRGSYNEQFF. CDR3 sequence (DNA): TGTGCCAGCAGCGTAGTAGGCAGGGGCTCCTACAATGAGCAGTTCTTC.

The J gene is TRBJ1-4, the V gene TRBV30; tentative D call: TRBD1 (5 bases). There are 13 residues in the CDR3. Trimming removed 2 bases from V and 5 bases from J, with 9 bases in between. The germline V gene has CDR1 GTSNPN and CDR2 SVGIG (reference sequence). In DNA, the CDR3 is TGTGCCTGGAGTTTCGCAGGGAATGAAAAACTGTTTTTT. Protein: CAWSFAGNEKLFF. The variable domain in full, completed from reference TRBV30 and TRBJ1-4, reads SQTIHQWPATLVQPVGSPLSLECTVEGTSNPNLYWYRQAAGRGLQLLFYSVGIGQISSEVPQNLSASRPQDRQFILSSKKLLLSDSGFYLCAWSFAGNEKLFFGSGTQLSVL.

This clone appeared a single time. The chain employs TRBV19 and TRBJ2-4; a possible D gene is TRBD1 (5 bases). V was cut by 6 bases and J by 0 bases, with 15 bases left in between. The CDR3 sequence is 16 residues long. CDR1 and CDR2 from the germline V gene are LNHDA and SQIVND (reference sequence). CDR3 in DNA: TGTGCCAGTAGCCAGGGCAAGGTCATAGCCAAAAACATTCAGTACTTC. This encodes CASSQGKVIAKNIQYF. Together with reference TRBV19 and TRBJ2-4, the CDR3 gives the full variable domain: DGGITQSPKYLFRKEGQNVTLSCEQNLNHDAMYWYRQDPGQGLRLIYYSQIVNDFQKGDIAEGYSVSREKKESFPLTVTSAQKNPTAFYLCASSQGKVIAKNIQYFGAGTRLSVL.

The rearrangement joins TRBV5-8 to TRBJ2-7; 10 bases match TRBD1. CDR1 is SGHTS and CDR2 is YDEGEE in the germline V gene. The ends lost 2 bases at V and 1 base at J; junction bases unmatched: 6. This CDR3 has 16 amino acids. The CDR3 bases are TGTGCCAGCAGCTTTTGGACGGGACAGGGGTCCTACGAGCAGTACTTC. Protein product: CASSFWTGQGSYEQYF. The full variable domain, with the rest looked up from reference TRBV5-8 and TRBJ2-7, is EAGVTQSPTHLIKTRGQQATLRCSPISGHTSVYWYQQALGLGLQFLLWYDEGEERNRGNFPPRFSGRQFPNYSSELNVNALELEDSALYLCASSFWTGQGSYEQYFGPGTRLTVT.

CDR3 nucleotides: TGCGCCAGCAGCTTGGACGCAGTGAACACTGAAGCTTTCTTT. Its protein is CASSLDAVNTEAFF. The chain combines TRBV5-1 with TRBJ1-1; D is undetermined. Trimming removed 0 bases from V and 0 bases from J, with 6 bases in between. In germline, CDR1 is SGHRS, CDR2 YFSETQ. This CDR3 region has 14 residues.

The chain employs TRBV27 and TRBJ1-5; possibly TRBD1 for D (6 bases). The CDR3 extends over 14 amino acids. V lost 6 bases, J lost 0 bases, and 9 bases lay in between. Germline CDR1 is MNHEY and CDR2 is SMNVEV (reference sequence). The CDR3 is CASRQGHSNQPQHF. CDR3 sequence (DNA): TGTGCCAGCAGACAGGGACATAGCAATCAGCCCCAGCATTTT.

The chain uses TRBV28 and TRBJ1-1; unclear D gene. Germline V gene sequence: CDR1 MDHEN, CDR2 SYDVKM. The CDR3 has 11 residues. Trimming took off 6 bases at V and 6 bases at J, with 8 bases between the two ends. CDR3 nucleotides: TGTGCCAGCAGCCTATATGCTGAAGCTTTCTTT. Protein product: CASSLYAEAFF.

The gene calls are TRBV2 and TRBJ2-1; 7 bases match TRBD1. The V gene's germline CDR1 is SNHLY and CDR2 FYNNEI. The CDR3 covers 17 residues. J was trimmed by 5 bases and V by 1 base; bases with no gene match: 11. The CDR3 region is CASSEETGRYPHNEQFF. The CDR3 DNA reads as TGTGCCAGCAGTGAAGAGACAGGGCGATACCCCCACAATGAGCAGTTCTTC.

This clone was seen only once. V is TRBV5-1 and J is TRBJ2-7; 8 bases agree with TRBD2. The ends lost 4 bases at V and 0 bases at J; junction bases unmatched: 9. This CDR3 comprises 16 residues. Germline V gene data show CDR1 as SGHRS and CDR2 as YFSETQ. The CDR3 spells CASSIKSTSASYEQYF. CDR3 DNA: TGCGCCAGCAGCATCAAATCGACTAGCGCCTCCTACGAGCAGTACTTC.

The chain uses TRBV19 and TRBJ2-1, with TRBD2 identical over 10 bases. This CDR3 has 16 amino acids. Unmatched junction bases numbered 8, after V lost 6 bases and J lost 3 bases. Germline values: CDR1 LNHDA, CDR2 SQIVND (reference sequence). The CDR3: CASSLLSSGSYNEQFF. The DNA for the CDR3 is TGTGCCAGTAGCCTTTTGTCTAGCGGGAGCTACAATGAGCAGTTCTTC.

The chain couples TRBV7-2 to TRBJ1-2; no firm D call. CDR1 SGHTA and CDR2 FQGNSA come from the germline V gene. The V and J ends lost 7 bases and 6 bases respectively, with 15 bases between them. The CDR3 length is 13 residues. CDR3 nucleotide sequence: TGTGCCAGCAACCGTTGGGCAGTGGATGGCTACACCTTC. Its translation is CASNRWAVDGYTF.

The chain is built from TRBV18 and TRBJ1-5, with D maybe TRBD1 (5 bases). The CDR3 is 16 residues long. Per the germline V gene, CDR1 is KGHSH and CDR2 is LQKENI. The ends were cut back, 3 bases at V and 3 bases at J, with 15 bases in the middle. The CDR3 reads CASSPSGGRFNQPQHF. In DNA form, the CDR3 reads TGTGCCAGCTCACCCTCCGGGGGAAGATTCAATCAGCCCCAGCATTTT.

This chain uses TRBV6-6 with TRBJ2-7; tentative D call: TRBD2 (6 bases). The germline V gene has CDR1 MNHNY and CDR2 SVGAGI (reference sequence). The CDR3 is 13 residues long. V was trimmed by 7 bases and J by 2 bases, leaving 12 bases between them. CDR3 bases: TGTGCCAGCAAGATAGCGGAAACCTACGAGCAGTACTTC. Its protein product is CASKIAETYEQYF.

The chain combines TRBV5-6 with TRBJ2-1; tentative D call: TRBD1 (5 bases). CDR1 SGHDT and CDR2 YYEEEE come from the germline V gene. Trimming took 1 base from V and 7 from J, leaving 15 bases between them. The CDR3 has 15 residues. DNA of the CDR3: TGTGCCAGCAGCTTGATCTTCTCAGGGTTTAATGAGCAGTTCTTC. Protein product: CASSLIFSGFNEQFF. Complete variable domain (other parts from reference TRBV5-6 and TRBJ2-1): DAGVTQSPTHLIKTRGQQVTLRCSPKSGHDTVSWYQQALGQGPQFIFQYYEEEERQRGNFPDRFSGHQFPNYSSELNVNALLLGDSALYLCASSLIFSGFNEQFFGPGTRLTVL.

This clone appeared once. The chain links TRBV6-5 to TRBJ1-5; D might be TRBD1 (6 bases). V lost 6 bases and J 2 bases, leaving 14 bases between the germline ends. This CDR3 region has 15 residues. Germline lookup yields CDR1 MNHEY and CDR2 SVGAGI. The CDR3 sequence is CASRNRAGGNQPQHF. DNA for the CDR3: TGTGCCAGCAGGAACCGGGCAGGGGGCAATCAGCCCCAGCATTTT.